Shown below are 11 T cell receptor beta chains from a single sample sequenced in a study of monozygotic twins with inflammatory bowel disease. TCRdb re-called the 5' RACE reads and gives one entry per CDR3 protein, without DNA. The data include 300,000 to 350,000 distinct CDR3 sequences; the top ten clones carry approximately 2%. The sequencing input was blood. Receptors were obtained from a human donor with ulcerative colitis or Crohn's disease, or a healthy co-twin of an affected twin (not recorded which).

Here the CDR3 reads CATSREGTSYNSPLHF. The chain employs TRBV15 and TRBJ1-6; TCRdb calls TRBD1, which cannot be checked without DNA. This CDR3 contains 16 residues. In germline, CDR1 is LNHNV, CDR2 YYDKDF (reference sequence).

The chain combines TRBV5-5 with TRBJ2-5. In germline, CDR1 is SGHKS, CDR2 YYEKEE (reference sequence). The length of the CDR3 is 16 residues. CDR3 sequence: CASSSAQTRIQETQYF.

CDR3 sequence reads: CASSRLGQGVVYEQYF. V gene TRBV6-1 combines with J gene TRBJ2-7; TCRdb's D gene call, TRBD1, goes unchecked for lack of DNA. The CDR3 sequence is 16 residues long. CDR1 and CDR2 from the germline V gene are MNHNS and SASEGT.

This chain links TRBV7-2 with TRBJ2-1; with no DNA, the TCRdb D assignment of TRBD1 cannot be verified. Germline CDR1 is SGHTA and CDR2 is FQGNSA. The CDR3 runs 13 residues. CDR3 sequence reads: CASSPGPNNEQFF. The full variable domain, its missing parts supplied by reference TRBV7-2 and TRBJ2-1, is GAGVSQSPSNKVTEKGKDVELRCDPISGHTALYWYRQSLGQGLEFLIYFQGNSAPDKSGLPSDRFSAERTGGSVSTLTIQRTQQEDSAVYLCASSPGPNNEQFFGPGTRLTVL.

This chain uses TRBV28 with TRBJ1-6; checking the TCRdb D call of TRBD1 is not possible without DNA. From germline, CDR1 is MDHEN and CDR2 SYDVKM. The CDR3 sequence is 16 residues long. CDR3 loop: CASSLLSGAGNSPLHF.

The chain uses TRBV4-2 and TRBJ2-5; there is no DNA to check the TCRdb D call of TRBD2. The CDR3 totals 15 residues. Per germline, CDR1 LGHNA and CDR2 YNFKEQ. The CDR3 sequence is CASSQEGLALETQYF.

The chain couples TRBV7-2 to TRBJ1-2. In germline, CDR1 is SGHTA, CDR2 FQGNSA. This CDR3 has 13 amino acids. This CDR3 reads CASSLDGLGGYTF.

The CDR3 protein is CASSLDGSNNEQFF. This chain uses TRBV5-1 with TRBJ2-1; TCRdb outputs TRBD2, but without DNA this stays unchecked. CDR3 length equals 14 residues. Germline CDR1 is SGHRS and CDR2 is YFSETQ.

The chain uses TRBV12-3 or TRBV12-4 and TRBJ2-3; TCRdb lists TRBD2, though no DNA is available to test this call. The CDR3 loop spans 17 amino acids. The CDR3 protein is CASSLGPMAGGPWAQYF.

V is TRBV29-1 and J is TRBJ2-2; TCRdb reports TRBD2, a call that lacks DNA to check it against. Germline V gene sequence: CDR1 SQVTM, CDR2 ANQGSEA. The CDR3 length is 13 residues. CDR3 residues: CSVGTSNTGELFF.

The gene calls are TRBV4-1 and TRBJ1-2; TCRdb's assignment of TRBD1 cannot be checked, as there is no DNA. The CDR3 consists of 14 residues. Germline lookup yields CDR1 MGHRA and CDR2 YSYEKL. The CDR3 reads CASRIPTGEGGYTF.